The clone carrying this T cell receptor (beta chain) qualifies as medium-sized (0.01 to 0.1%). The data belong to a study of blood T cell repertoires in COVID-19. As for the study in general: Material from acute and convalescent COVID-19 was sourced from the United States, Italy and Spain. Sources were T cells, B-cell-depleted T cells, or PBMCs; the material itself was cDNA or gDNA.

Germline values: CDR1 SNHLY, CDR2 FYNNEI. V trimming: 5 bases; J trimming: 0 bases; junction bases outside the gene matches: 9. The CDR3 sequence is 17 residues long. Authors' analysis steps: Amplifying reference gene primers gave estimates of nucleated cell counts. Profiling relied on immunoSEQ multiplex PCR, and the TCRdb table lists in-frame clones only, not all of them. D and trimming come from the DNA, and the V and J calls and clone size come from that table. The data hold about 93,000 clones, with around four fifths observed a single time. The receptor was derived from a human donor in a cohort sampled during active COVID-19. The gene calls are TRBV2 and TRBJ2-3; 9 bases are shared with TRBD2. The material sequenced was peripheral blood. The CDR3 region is CASSSRLAGASTDTQYF. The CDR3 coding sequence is TGTGCCAGCAGTAGCAGATTAGCGGGGGCTAGCACAGATACGCAGTATTTT. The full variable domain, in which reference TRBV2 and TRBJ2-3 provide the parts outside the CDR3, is EPEVTQTPSHQVTQMGQEVILRCVPISNHLYFYWYRQILGQKVEFLVSFYNNEISEKSEIFDDQFSVERPDGSNFTLKIRSTKLEDSAMYFCASSSRLAGASTDTQYFGPGTRLTVL.